These T cell receptor beta chains were read from a single sample in a study of blood T cells in healthy people across ages. TCRdb reanalysed the 5' RACE reads using MiXCR and keeps one entry per CDR3 protein. Of about 1.6 million distinct CDR3 sequences detected, roughly 32% appear once; the ten largest clones hold 11%. Material: blood. These receptors were taken from a woman aged 25 to 39 in good health. The CDR3 runs from the conserved cysteine through the conserved F or W. The D gene is left open where the match is weak. Clone size appears in some rows only: once, few, many, or a class for an expanded clone.

J gene	D gene	V gene	clone size	CDR3 DNA	CDR3 protein
TRBJ2-4	.	TRBV28	.	TGTGCCAGCAGTCCCCCGACCGGGATTCAGTACTTC	CASSPPTGIQYF
TRBJ2-5	.	TRBV6-5	few	TGTGCCAGCATTGATCTGGGCCGGTCCCAAGAGACCCAGTACTTC	CASIDLGRSQETQYF
TRBJ1-1	TRBD1	TRBV10-3	.	TGTGCCATCAGTGAGGGCCTACAGGGGGCTGGAACTGAAGCTTTCTTT	CAISEGLQGAGTEAFF
TRBJ1-5	.	TRBV30	once	TGTGCCTGGAGTAAGGGTAATAGCAATCGGCCCCAGCATTTT	CAWSKGNSNRPQHF
TRBJ1-5	TRBD1	TRBV28	few	TGTGCCAGCAGTTATCCGGGCCACAGGGGGAATCGGGATCAGCCCCAGCATTTT	CASSYPGHRGNRDQPQHF
TRBJ1-2	.	TRBV12-3/TRBV12-4	few	TGTGCCAGCAGTTTTTTCTCTGGGGGCCACTATGGCTACACCTTC	CASSFFSGGHYGYTF
TRBJ2-5	TRBD1	TRBV5-6	.	TGTGCCAGCAGCGCCGCCGGGACAGGGGGCGAAGAGACCCAGTACTTC	CASSAAGTGGEETQYF
TRBJ2-3	TRBD2	TRBV29-1	.	TGCAGCGTTCCGACTAGCGGGGGCCTCACAGATACGCAGTATTTT	CSVPTSGGLTDTQYF
TRBJ1-2	.	TRBV29-1	.	TGCAGCGTTGCCCTGTCGGGGTACCTTAACTATGGCTACACCTTC	CSVALSGYLNYGYTF
TRBJ2-3	.	TRBV7-9	.	TGTGCCAGCAGCTTAGTGCAGGGCGGTATGGATACGCAGTATTTT	CASSLVQGGMDTQYF
TRBJ2-2	TRBD1	TRBV6-6	.	TGTGCCACAGCCGGCGGGGACAGGGTGGCCGGGGAGCTGTTTTTT	CATAGGDRVAGELFF
TRBJ1-6	.	TRBV10-3	.	TGTGCCATCAGTGAGCTTAGTGGGTCACCCCTCCACTTT	CAISELSGSPLHF
TRBJ2-6	.	TRBV4-2	.	TGTGCCAGCAGCCCAAAAGGGGGGGGCTCTGGGGCCAACGTCCTGACTTTC	CASSPKGGGSGANVLTF
TRBJ2-7	.	TRBV28	few	TGTGCCAGCACCTCTCCCGACAGGTCCTACGAGCAGTACTTC	CASTSPDRSYEQYF
TRBJ1-2	.	TRBV4-1	.	TGCGCCAGCAGCCAAGAGGGGAGGGGCTGGGGCTATGGCTACACCTTC	CASSQEGRGWGYGYTF
TRBJ2-7	TRBD2	TRBV4-2	.	TGTGCCAGCAGCCAAGATCCTAGCGGGGAACCCTACGAGCAGTACTTC	CASSQDPSGEPYEQYF
TRBJ1-1	.	TRBV3-1	.	TGTGCCAGCAGCCAACCCTTCACGGGTACTGAAGCTTTCTTT	CASSQPFTGTEAFF
TRBJ2-5	TRBD2	TRBV4-1	many	TGTGCCAGCAGCCAAGTAGGACTAGCGGGAGAGACCCAGTACTTC	CASSQVGLAGETQYF
TRBJ2-7	TRBD2	TRBV12-3/TRBV12-4	once	TGTGCCAGCAGTTTCCGGAGGCAGGCGGGAGGGCACAATGAGCAGTACTTC	CASSFRRQAGGHNEQYF
TRBJ2-5	.	TRBV28	.	TGTGCCAGCAGTCTTGGAGGGATGGTATCAGGGGAGACCCAGTACTTC	CASSLGGMVSGETQYF
TRBJ2-1	TRBD2	TRBV7-9	.	TGCGCCAGCAGCTCAATAAGTAGCGGGACATACAATGAGCAGTTCTTC	CASSSISSGTYNEQFF
TRBJ2-3	TRBD1	TRBV3-1	.	TGTGCCAGCAGCCAAGTCCCCGGGACAGCAAGCACAGATACGCAGTATTTT	CASSQVPGTASTDTQYF
TRBJ2-3	TRBD2	TRBV7-3	few	TGTGCCAGCAGCTTACTCCCTGGGACTAGCGGGAGGGCGACAGATACGCAGTATTTT	CASSLLPGTSGRATDTQYF
TRBJ1-5	.	TRBV29-1	.	TGCAGCGTTGCCCGAGATAGCAATCAGCCCCAGCATTTT	CSVARDSNQPQHF
TRBJ1-1	TRBD1	TRBV12-3/TRBV12-4	.	TGTGCCAGCAGTAAACAGGGGTCCACTGAAGCTTTCTTT	CASSKQGSTEAFF
TRBJ2-3	.	TRBV13	few	TGTGCCAGCAGCTCCGAGTCCGGACCTCTTCGGCAGTATTTT	CASSSESGPLRQYF
TRBJ2-3	TRBD2	TRBV7-3	few	TGTGCCAGCAGCTTACTAGGAGCGGGAGTCTCAGATACGCAGTATTTT	CASSLLGAGVSDTQYF
TRBJ1-1	.	TRBV12-3/TRBV12-4	.	TGTGCCAGCGCTAGTGGGGGGGCAAACACTGAAGCTTTCTTT	CASASGGANTEAFF
TRBJ2-3	TRBD2	TRBV3-1	few	TGTGCCAGCAGCCAAGATCTTGGAGCGGGGAAGGCAGATACGCAGTATTTT	CASSQDLGAGKADTQYF
TRBJ2-1	.	TRBV21-1	.	TGTGCCAGCAGCAAACAACCGGGACAGAGTTCTAATGAGCAGTTCTTC	CASSKQPGQSSNEQFF
TRBJ2-2	.	TRBV13	.	TGTGCCAGCAGCTTATCTGGGACTCTGAACACCGGGGAGCTGTTTTTT	CASSLSGTLNTGELFF
TRBJ2-4	.	TRBV27	.	TGTGCCAGCAGCGGGTCCCAGGGCTGGGGCATTCAGTACTTC	CASSGSQGWGIQYF
TRBJ2-1	.	TRBV6-5	few	TGTGCCAGCAGTTTCCAGGTTGTAAGCTCCTACAATGAGCAGTTCTTC	CASSFQVVSSYNEQFF
TRBJ2-5	.	TRBV10-3	many	TGTGCCATCAGCCCCGGCGTCGGAGAGACCCAGTACTTC	CAISPGVGETQYF
TRBJ2-1	TRBD1	TRBV7-3	.	TGTGCCAGCAGCTTAATCCCGCAGGGGGCAGTCAATGAGCAGTTCTTC	CASSLIPQGAVNEQFF
TRBJ1-5	.	TRBV21-1	few	TGTGCCAGCACCATGGTCCCGGGACAGGGTCAGCCCCAGCATTTT	CASTMVPGQGQPQHF
TRBJ2-4	.	TRBV13	.	TGTGCCAGCAGCACCACCCGGTTTAGGTGGCGGTTGGGAAACATTCAGTACTTC	CASSTTRFRWRLGNIQYF
TRBJ1-3	TRBD1	TRBV5-5	few	TGTGCCAGCAGCTTGGAGGGGGACAGCTCTGGAAACACCATATATTTT	CASSLEGDSSGNTIYF
TRBJ1-1	TRBD1	TRBV3-1	.	TGTGCCAGCAGCCAGCGGCAGGGGGAACCTGAAGCTTTCTTT	CASSQRQGEPEAFF
TRBJ2-1	.	TRBV5-1	few	TGCGCCAGCAGCTTCCCTCCCAGCTCCTACAATGAGCAGTTCTTC	CASSFPPSSYNEQFF
TRBJ2-1	.	TRBV20-1	few	TGCAGTGCTGGCGTAGCCCCCAAATACAATGAGCAGTTCTTC	CSAGVAPKYNEQFF
TRBJ1-4	TRBD1	TRBV30	few	TGTGCCTGGGCCCGGACAGGGGGAGAAAAACTGTTTTTT	CAWARTGGEKLFF
TRBJ2-7	.	TRBV7-9	few	TGTGCCAGCAGCTTAGAGGTCGGGGTAAACGCCTACGAGCAGTACTTC	CASSLEVGVNAYEQYF
TRBJ2-1	.	TRBV20-1	.	TGCAGTGCTACCATCTTTGGGTCTGCATACAATGAGCAGTTCTTC	CSATIFGSAYNEQFF
TRBJ2-6	.	TRBV27	many	TGTGCCAGCAGTTTAGCATCCTCTGGGGCCAACGTCCTGACTTTC	CASSLASSGANVLTF
TRBJ2-7	TRBD1	TRBV5-1	few	TGCGCCAGCAGCTCTGGACAGGGGGTAGACGAGCAGTACTTC	CASSSGQGVDEQYF